Below are 32 T cell receptor beta chains sequenced from a single sample in a study of T cells in Graves' hyperthyroidism and ophthalmopathy. Amplification yielded TCR beta CDR3 regions, with RNA transcripts as the source. The TCR CDR3 was amplified in a first-round RT-PCR using the HTBI primer set. TCRdb re-called the multiplex PCR reads through MiXCR, storing one row per CDR3 protein. This repertoire shows about 400,000 distinct CDR3 sequences, approximately 15% found once; its top ten account for less than 20%. The sequencing input was blood. These receptors all stem from a woman aged 25 to 39 with Graves' ophthalmopathy.

This clonotype showed up many times. The rearrangement uses TRBV7-9 and TRBJ2-1; TRBD1 matches at 10 bases. Germline CDR1 reads SEHNR; CDR2 reads FQNEAQ (reference sequence). J was trimmed by 9 bases and V by 4 bases; bases with no gene match: 6. The CDR3 extends over 14 amino acids. The CDR3 sequence: CASSYDRGRGEQFF. CDR3 nucleotide sequence: TGTGCCAGCAGCTATGACAGGGGGCGGGGTGAGCAGTTCTTC.

The table lists this clonotype with many counts. V and J are TRBV28 and TRBJ2-1; perhaps TRBD1 as D (6 bases). Germline lookup yields CDR1 MDHEN and CDR2 SYDVKM. V was pared by 5 bases and J by 1 base, with 15 bases between. The CDR3 consists of 16 residues. The chain's CDR3 is CASSRPVDSSYNEQFF. Written as DNA, the CDR3 is TGTGCCAGCAGTCGACCGGTGGACAGTTCCTACAATGAGCAGTTCTTC.

There are a few counts of this clonotype. The chain carries TRBV6-2 or TRBV6-3 and TRBJ2-7; 9 bases match TRBD1. Per the germline V gene, CDR1 is MNHEY and CDR2 is SVGEGT. The CDR3 covers 16 residues. Unmatched junction bases numbered 13, after V lost 5 bases and J lost 5 bases. The CDR3: CASSESNRGLYHEQYF. Here the CDR3 DNA reads TGTGCCAGCAGTGAATCCAACAGGGGGCTATACCACGAGCAGTACTTC.

This clonotype was found a few times. As DNA, the CDR3 is TGTGCCAGCAGCCAAGATCCCCGTCCGACAGGGGGCCCCTATGGCTACACCTTC. Protein: CASSQDPRPTGGPYGYTF. This rearrangement joins TRBV4-2 to TRBJ1-2; 10 bases agree with TRBD1. The length of the CDR3 is 18 residues. Germline CDR1 is LGHNA and CDR2 is YNFKEQ. J was trimmed by 4 bases and V by 0 bases; bases with no gene match: 11.

V gene TRBV19 combines with J gene TRBJ2-2; possibly TRBD2 for D (6 bases). The V gene's germline CDR1 is LNHDA and CDR2 SQIVND (reference sequence). The CDR3 sequence is 14 residues long. In DNA, the CDR3 is TGTTCTATCCATGGGGGGTACCTCACCGGGGAGCTGTTTTTT. This sequence encodes CSIHGGYLTGELFF. The complete variable domain, with remaining parts taken from reference TRBV19 and TRBJ2-2, reads DGGITQSPKYLFRKEGQNVTLSCEQNLNHDAMYWYRQDPGQGLRLIYYSQIVNDFQKGDIAEGYSVSREKKESFPLTVTSAQKNPTAFYLCSIHGGYLTGELFFGEGSRLTVL.

This clonotype appeared a few times. The chain recombines TRBV7-9 with TRBJ1-1; tentatively, D is TRBD1 (6 bases). The V gene's germline CDR1 is SEHNR and CDR2 FQNEAQ (reference sequence). Trimming removed 5 bases at V and 5 bases at J, with 21 bases between. This CDR3 is 16 amino acids long. CDR3: CASSHRRENRVTEAFF. The CDR3 nucleotides read TGTGCCAGCAGCCACAGACGAGAGAACAGGGTAACTGAAGCTTTCTTT.

This clonotype was seen repeatedly, ten times or more. CDR3 residues: CASSRDNRAYNEQFF. CDR3 DNA: TGTGCCAGCAGCAGGGACAACCGCGCCTACAATGAGCAGTTCTTC. The chain links TRBV7-2 to TRBJ2-1; D possibly corresponds to TRBD1 (6 bases). Trimming stripped 5 bases from V and 2 bases from J, with 13 bases between. The CDR3 runs to 15 residues. From germline, CDR1 is SGHTA and CDR2 FQGNSA.

The sample holds many counts of this clonotype. The rearrangement joins TRBV10-3 to TRBJ2-2; D is perhaps TRBD1 (5 bases). Deletions cut 4 bases from V and 1 base from J, with 7 bases between. This CDR3 has 14 residues. The germline V gene has CDR1 ENHRY and CDR2 SYGVKD. This CDR3 is CAISGGQNTGELFF. CDR3 in DNA: TGTGCCATCAGTGGGGGCCAGAACACCGGGGAGCTGTTTTTT.

This rearrangement joins TRBV20-1 to TRBJ2-3; TRBD2 matches 12 bases. V was clipped by 1 base and J by 6 bases; unmatched bases: 11. Looked up from germline, CDR1 is DFQATT and CDR2 is SNEGSKA (reference sequence). This CDR3 comprises 17 residues. The CDR3 sequence: CSARGVELAGGADTQYF. CDR3 DNA sequence: TGCAGTGCTAGAGGAGTCGAACTAGCGGGGGGAGCGGATACGCAGTATTTT.

This clonotype occurred many times. The chain carries TRBV30 and TRBJ1-1; D uncertain. Germline V gene data show CDR1 as GTSNPN and CDR2 as SVGIG (reference sequence). This CDR3 has 11 amino acids. Trimming removed 4 bases at V and 1 base at J, with 4 bases between. CDR3 nucleotide sequence: TGTGCCTGGATACGGAACACTGAAGCTTTCTTT. This codes for CAWIRNTEAFF.

This clonotype occurred many times. V is TRBV7-2 and J is TRBJ2-1; D gene uncertain. Germline loops: CDR1 SGHTA, CDR2 FQGNSA. V lost 5 bases and J lost 8, with 22 bases in between. The CDR3 is made up of 16 amino acids. CDR3 sequence reads: CASSPKGPLRSDEQFF. The DNA for the CDR3 is TGTGCCAGCAGCCCCAAAGGCCCTCTGAGATCCGATGAGCAGTTCTTC.

The rearrangement links TRBV29-1 to TRBJ1-2, with D possibly being TRBD1 (6 bases). Trimming took 7 bases from V and 3 from J, leaving 15 bases between them. The CDR3 runs 13 residues. Germline V gene lookup returns CDR1 SQVTM and CDR2 ANQGSEA. The CDR3 protein is CSAVQGVDYGYTF. In DNA, the CDR3 is TGCAGCGCTGTACAGGGTGTAGACTATGGCTACACCTTC.

This clonotype was counted only a few times. The chain couples TRBV12-3 or TRBV12-4 to TRBJ2-2; D may be TRBD1 or TRBD2 (5 bases each). Trimming left V 4 bases short and J 4 bases short, with 13 bases between. The CDR3 sequence is 15 residues long. CDR3 region: CASSSKGGGTGELFF. As DNA, the CDR3 is TGTGCCAGCAGTTCTAAAGGTGGGGGCACCGGGGAGCTGTTTTTT.

The chain uses TRBV6-6 and TRBJ1-3; D is uncertain. The ends were cut back, 0 bases at V and 4 bases at J, with 13 bases in the middle. CDR1 is MNHNY and CDR2 is SVGAGI in the germline V gene (reference sequence). CDR3 length: 16 residues. DNA of the CDR3: TGTGCCAGCAGTTACTCTGTCCTGTCTACCGGAAACACCATATATTTT. Translated: CASSYSVLSTGNTIYF.

This clonotype was seen many times. V usage is TRBV10-3 and J usage is TRBJ2-7; TRBD1 matches 8 bases. The CDR3 runs to 14 residues. Losses at the gene ends were 4 bases for V and 1 base for J; bases not matched to a gene: 3. Germline loops: CDR1 ENHRY, CDR2 SYGVKD. The CDR3 DNA reads TGTGCCATCAGTGCGGACAGGGTTTCCTACGAGCAGTACTTC. It translates to CAISADRVSYEQYF.

V gene TRBV2 combines with J gene TRBJ1-1; weak D call: TRBD1 (5 bases). V lost 4 bases and J 4 bases, leaving 10 bases between the germline ends. Germline V CDR1 and CDR2: SNHLY, FYNNEI. This CDR3 is 13 amino acids long. The CDR3 spells CASSGGWRTEAFF. The CDR3 region has the DNA TGTGCCAGCAGTGGGGGCTGGCGCACTGAAGCTTTCTTT.

This clonotype was picked up many times. This chain links TRBV27 with TRBJ1-3; D call uncertain. The CDR3 covers 14 residues. Trimming removed 2 bases from V and 4 bases from J, with 9 bases in between. Germline loops: CDR1 MNHEY, CDR2 SMNVEV (reference sequence). The CDR3 sequence: CASSLGPTGNTIYF. The CDR3, as DNA: TGTGCCAGCAGTTTAGGACCGACGGGAAACACCATATATTTT.

The sample holds many counts of this clonotype. The junction shows a germline mismatch at one end, possibly a read error. The rearrangement joins TRBV7-7 to TRBJ1-5; 7 bases align to TRBD1. CDR1 is SSHAT, CDR2 FNYEAQ, per germline (reference sequence). The CDR3 extends over 15 amino acids. The CDR3 nucleotides are TGTGCTAGCATCCCGACAGGGAAGGCAGGTCAGCCCCAGCATTTT. Residues: CASIPTGKAGQPQHF.

This clonotype was seen at least ten times. The chain's CDR3 is CASRIAVGVSHTEAFF. CDR3 nucleotide sequence: TGTGCCAGCAGAATTGCGGTCGGGGTGAGCCACACTGAAGCTTTCTTT. The chain employs TRBV27 and TRBJ1-1; D remains ambiguous. This CDR3 has 16 residues. Germline V lookup: CDR1 MNHEY, CDR2 SMNVEV (reference sequence). The V end was cut by 6 bases, the J end by 3 bases, with 20 bases between.

The genes are TRBV6-1 and TRBJ2-2, with D possibly matching TRBD1 (6 bases). V lost 11 bases and J lost 5, with 18 bases in between. The CDR3 consists of 14 residues. The germline gives CDR1 MNHNS, CDR2 SASEGT. This chain's CDR3 is CAVQGYFGTGELFF. DNA of the CDR3: TGTGCCGTACAGGGCTATTTTGGTACCGGGGAGCTGTTTTTT.

At least ten counts were recorded for this clonotype. The CDR3, as DNA: TGCAGTGCTAGAGATCATCCGTACACAGATACGCAGTATTTT. Translated, it gives CSARDHPYTDTQYF. This rearrangement joins TRBV20-1 to TRBJ2-3; D not resolved. The germline V gene has CDR1 DFQATT and CDR2 SNEGSKA (reference sequence). This CDR3 has 14 residues. V gave up 0 bases and J gave up 2 bases, with 9 bases separating them.

This clonotype was seen a handful of times. V is TRBV7-9 and J is TRBJ1-1; 9 bases map to TRBD1. CDR1 is SEHNR, CDR2 FQNEAQ, per germline (reference sequence). The CDR3 sequence is 15 residues long. V shed 6 bases, J shed 1 base, and the junction held 6 bases outside the gene matches. CDR3 DNA sequence: TGTGCCAGCAGGCACGGGACAGGGAAGAACACTGAAGCTTTCTTT. Its translation is CASRHGTGKNTEAFF.

The gene calls are TRBV20-1 and TRBJ2-7; 10 bases match TRBD1. CDR1 is DFQATT and CDR2 is SNEGSKA in the germline V gene (reference sequence). The CDR3 has 13 amino acids. J was trimmed by 3 bases and V by 5 bases; bases with no gene match: 4. The CDR3 DNA sequence: TGCAGTGCTTCCGGGACAGGGGACTACGAGCAGTACTTC. Translating it yields CSASGTGDYEQYF.

V usage is TRBV12-3 or TRBV12-4 and J usage is TRBJ1-5; D remains unclear. Trimming shortened V by 0 bases and J by 7 bases, and 13 bases separated the two germline ends. This CDR3 spans 15 amino acids. In DNA form, the CDR3 reads TGTGCCAGCAGTTTAGCAACTAGCTTGATCCAGCCCCAGCATTTT. Translating gives CASSLATSLIQPQHF.

This clonotype was seen repeatedly, ten times or more. This chain connects TRBV28 to TRBJ2-1; 8 bases agree with TRBD1. The CDR3 consists of 18 residues. V lost 7 bases, J lost 0 bases, and 14 bases stayed unmatched. Germline CDR1 is MDHEN and CDR2 is SYDVKM. CDR3 amino acids: CASITATGAKSSYNEQFF. For the CDR3, the DNA is TGTGCCAGCATCACAGCGACAGGGGCGAAGAGCTCCTACAATGAGCAGTTCTTC.

This clonotype was detected many times. The CDR3 bases are TGTGCCAGCACCCTAAAGGACAGGCAAAGTCTCTACAATGAGCAGTTCTTC. Residues: CASTLKDRQSLYNEQFF. The chain couples TRBV5-5 to TRBJ2-1; 7 positions agree with TRBD1. CDR3 length equals 17 residues. With 6 bases clipped from V and 3 bases from J, the junction kept 15 bases outside the gene matches. CDR1 and CDR2 from the germline V gene are SGHKS and YYEKEE (reference sequence).

The table lists this clonotype with a few counts. Sequence at one end of the junction differs from germline and may be a read error. The V and J genes are TRBV7-6 and TRBJ1-6; no clear D. The CDR3 totals 13 residues. The V gene's germline CDR1 is SGHVS and CDR2 FNYEAQ. CDR3 sequence reads: CASSLVAGSALHF. The CDR3 bases are TGTGCCAGCAGCTTAGTTGCAGGTTCAGCCCTCCACTTT.

Worth noting for this clonotype: Being one base from a much bigger clone, this may be a read error. The chain recombines TRBV5-1 with TRBJ2-1; TRBD2 aligns across 7 bases. V lost 3 bases and J lost 0; bases outside the gene matches: 6. Germline-derived CDR1 and CDR2 are SGHRS and YFSETQ. There are 16 residues in the CDR3. Here the CDR3 reads CASSSWGGSSYNEQFF. The CDR3 bases are TGCGCCAGCAGCTCGTGGGGGGGGAGCTCCTACAATGAGCAGTTCTTC.

V is TRBV7-2 and J is TRBJ2-1; TRBD1 agrees at 9 bases. After removal of 5 bases from V and 5 bases from J, the junction contained 4 bases not matched to a gene. Germline V gives CDR1 SGHTA, CDR2 FQGNSA. The CDR3 totals 14 residues. CDR3 amino acids: CASSPGQGNNEQFF. The CDR3 bases are TGTGCCAGCAGCCCAGGACAGGGGAACAATGAGCAGTTCTTC. Variable domain in full (rest from reference TRBV7-2 and TRBJ2-1): GAGVSQSPSNKVTEKGKDVELRCDPISGHTALYWYRQSLGQGLEFLIYFQGNSAPDKSGLPSDRFSAERTGGSVSTLTIQRTQQEDSAVYLCASSPGQGNNEQFFGPGTRLTVL.

This clonotype came up many times. The chain employs TRBV6-5 and TRBJ2-7; 11 bases map to TRBD1. Losses at the gene ends were 1 base for V and 3 bases for J; bases not matched to a gene: 8. Looked up from germline, CDR1 is MNHEY and CDR2 is SVGAGI. The CDR3 consists of 17 residues. DNA for the CDR3: TGTGCCAGCAGTTACTGGGGGACAGGGGGGGAAGGCTACGAGCAGTACTTC. This gives the protein CASSYWGTGGEGYEQYF.

The chain couples TRBV25-1 to TRBJ2-2; 10 bases map to TRBD1. Germline CDR1 MGHDK, CDR2 SYGVNS. J was trimmed by 4 bases and V by 2 bases; bases with no gene match: 4. The CDR3 sequence is 16 residues long. In nucleotides, the CDR3 is TGTGCCAGCAGTGAAAGGACAGGGGGATTCACCGGGGAGCTGTTTTTT. Translated, it gives CASSERTGGFTGELFF.

This clonotype was detected many times. The chain recombines TRBV20-1 with TRBJ2-3; D uncertain. The V and J ends lost 3 bases and 5 bases respectively, with 18 bases between them. The CDR3 is 15 residues long. In germline, CDR1 is DFQATT, CDR2 SNEGSKA (reference sequence). The CDR3 DNA follows: TGCAGTGCTAGTGGTGTGGCCAAGTTCATAGATACGCAGTATTTT. Translated: CSASGVAKFIDTQYF.